This passage covers 4 T cell receptor beta chains from one sample sequenced in a study of CD8+ T cells in alopecia areata (dated by TCRdb to 2017 to 2018). The library was generated by the immunoSEQ multiplex PCR assay. For TCR sequencing, RNA was extracted from every sample and reverse transcribed into cDNA to serve as template. In TCRdb, the immuneACCESS table is reduced to in-frame sequences with V and J assigned. These tables do not hold every clone; where another copy was compared, an unresolved V gene accounts for under half, and the others remain unexplained. Here the sample has roughly 100,000 clones; 55% occur a single time. Around 8.5% of the sample rests with the top ten. Sequencing was done on a sample of CD4+ T cells sorted from blood. The receptors were gathered from a human donor in good health.

The chain combines TRBV5-1 with TRBJ2-5, with TRBD1 matching over 10 bases. Germline V gene sequence: CDR1 SGHRS, CDR2 YFSETQ. This CDR3 has 16 residues. J lost 3 bases, V lost 1 base, and 6 bases had no gene match. CDR3 amino acids: CASSLFPGTGEETQYF. CDR3 coding DNA: TGCGCCAGCAGCTTGTTCCCCGGGACAGGGGAAGAGACCCAGTACTTC.

J is TRBJ2-6 and V is TRBV25-1; D uncertain. Germline V gene sequence: CDR1 MGHDK, CDR2 SYGVNS. The CDR3 length is 17 residues. Trimming pared 4 bases from V and 1 base from J, leaving 14 bases between. CDR3 nucleotide sequence: TGTGCCAGCAGTGGGGCTGGGCGGTTATCTGGGGCCAACGTCCTGACTTTC. As protein: CASSGAGRLSGANVLTF.

The rearrangement links TRBV5-1 to TRBJ1-2, with 9 bases matching TRBD1. Germline trimming cut 4 bases from V and 8 bases from J; bases unmatched to any gene: 9. The CDR3 has 14 residues. Germline V lookup: CDR1 SGHRS, CDR2 YFSETQ. In nucleotides, the CDR3 is TGCGCCAGCAGCCCGCTGGACAGGGGTGGAGGCTACACCTTC. It yields the protein CASSPLDRGGGYTF.

This clone was found a few times. The sample carries other DNA sequences with the same CDR3. V and J are TRBV15 and TRBJ1-5, with 7 bases identical to TRBD1. The V gene's germline CDR1 is LNHNV and CDR2 YYDKDF (reference sequence). The J segment lost 3 bases and the V segment lost 0 bases, leaving 8 bases of the junction unmatched. The CDR3 extends over 17 amino acids. CDR3 region: CATSRDPRDRSNQPQHF. CDR3 DNA sequence: TGTGCCACCAGCAGAGATCCCCGGGACAGATCCAATCAGCCCCAGCATTTT.